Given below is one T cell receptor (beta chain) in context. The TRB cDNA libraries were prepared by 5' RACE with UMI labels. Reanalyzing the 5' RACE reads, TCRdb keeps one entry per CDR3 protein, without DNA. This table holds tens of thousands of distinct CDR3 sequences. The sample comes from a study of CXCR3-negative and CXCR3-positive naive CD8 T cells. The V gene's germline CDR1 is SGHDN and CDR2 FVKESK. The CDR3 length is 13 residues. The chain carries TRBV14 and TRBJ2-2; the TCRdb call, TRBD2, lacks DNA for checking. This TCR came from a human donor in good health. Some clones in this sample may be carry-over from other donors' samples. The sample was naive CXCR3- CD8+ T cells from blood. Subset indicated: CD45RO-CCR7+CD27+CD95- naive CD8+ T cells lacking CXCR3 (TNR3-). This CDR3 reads CASNLGGTGELFF.